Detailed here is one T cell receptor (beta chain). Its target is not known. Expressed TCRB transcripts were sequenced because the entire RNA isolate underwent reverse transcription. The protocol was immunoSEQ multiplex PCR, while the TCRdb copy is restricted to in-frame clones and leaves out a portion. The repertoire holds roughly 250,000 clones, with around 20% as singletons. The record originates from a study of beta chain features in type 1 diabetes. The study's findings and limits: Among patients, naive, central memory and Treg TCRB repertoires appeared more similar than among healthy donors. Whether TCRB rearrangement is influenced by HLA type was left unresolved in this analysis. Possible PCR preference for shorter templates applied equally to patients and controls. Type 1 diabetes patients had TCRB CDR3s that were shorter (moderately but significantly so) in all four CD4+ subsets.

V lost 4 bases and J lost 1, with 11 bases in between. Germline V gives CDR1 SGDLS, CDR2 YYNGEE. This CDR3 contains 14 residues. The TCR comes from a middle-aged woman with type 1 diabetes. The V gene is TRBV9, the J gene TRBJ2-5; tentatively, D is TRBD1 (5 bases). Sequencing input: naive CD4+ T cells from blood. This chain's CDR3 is CASSTSGFQETQYF. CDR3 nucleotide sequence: TGTGCCAGCAGCACCTCAGGGTTCCAAGAGACCCAGTACTTC.